This is a list of T cell receptor beta chains from one sample in a study of cytomegalovirus exposure and HLA in healthy donors. The repertoire was sequenced with immunoSEQ multiplex PCR; TCRdb's copy has only in-frame clones and lacks some. Of 200,000 to 250,000 clones listed, approximately 80% are singletons. The sample comprised PBMCs. These receptors were obtained from a man under 40 in good health and CMV-seronegative. The CDR3 runs from the conserved cysteine through the conserved F or W. A D gene is named only where the DNA matches it firmly. Rows give clone size only sometimes, using once, few, many, or a class for an expanded clone.

TGCAGCGCCGACAGGGGAGGACGCACTGAAGCTTTCTTT,CSADRGGRTEAFF,once,TRBV29-1,TRBJ1-1,TRBD1
TGTGCCAGCAGCTTAGTTGCGGGGATAACAGATACGCAGTATTTT,CASSLVAGITDTQYF,few,TRBV7-2,TRBJ2-3,NA
TGTGCCAGCAGCTTGGGTTACATTCTAGGGGAACCTAACTATGGCTACACCTTC,CASSLGYILGEPNYGYTF,NA,TRBV5-5,TRBJ1-2,NA
TGTGCCAGCGCCGAGGAGCGCTTGGGCGAGCAGTACTTC,CASAEERLGEQYF,NA,TRBV2,TRBJ2-7,NA
TGTGCCAGCACCGGGACAGGACTGGGAGGCTACACCTTC,CASTGTGLGGYTF,NA,TRBV28,TRBJ1-2,TRBD1
TGTGCCAGCAGCGGGCGGACTTTAGCCAAAAACATTCAGTACTTC,CASSGRTLAKNIQYF,NA,TRBV5-6,TRBJ2-4,NA
TGTGCCAGCAGTTCCTCTTTCGGTCAGCCCCAGCATTTT,CASSSSFGQPQHF,NA,TRBV6-5,TRBJ1-5,NA
TGTGCCAGCTCATCTTTGGACAGCCCCAATCAGCCCCAGCATTTT,CASSSLDSPNQPQHF,once,TRBV18,TRBJ1-5,NA
TGTGCCAGCCACGACAGGGGGTCCTACGAGCAGTACTTC,CASHDRGSYEQYF,NA,TRBV19,TRBJ2-7,TRBD1
TGTGCCAGCAGTTTAAGGAGGGACAGACGATTTTACGAGCAGTACTTC,CASSLRRDRRFYEQYF,NA,TRBV27,TRBJ2-7,NA
TGTGCCAGCAGTCCGTCTCCGGGACAGGCCGATGAAAAACTGTTTTTT,CASSPSPGQADEKLFF,NA,TRBV2,TRBJ1-4,TRBD1
TGTGCCAGCAGTGGCGGGGGGGCCAAAAACATTCAGTACTTC,CASSGGGAKNIQYF,NA,TRBV27,TRBJ2-4,TRBD2
TGTGCCAGCAGCTTGGAGGGTGGGAGCTCCTACAATGAGCAGTTCTTC,CASSLEGGSSYNEQFF,NA,TRBV5-4,TRBJ2-1,NA
TGTGCCAGCAGCTCCGGGACAGGGAGGGGAAATTCACCCCTCCACTTT,CASSSGTGRGNSPLHF,once,TRBV13,TRBJ1-6,TRBD1
TGCGCCAGCAGCCATGGAGACGGGTTCTCTGAAGCTTTCTTT,CASSHGDGFSEAFF,NA,TRBV5-1,TRBJ1-1,NA
TGTGCCAGCAGACCCCGACAGACTCGGAACACTGAAGCTTTCTTT,CASRPRQTRNTEAFF,NA,TRBV28,TRBJ1-1,NA
TGCGCCAGCAGCTTGGCCGCTAGCGGGGGCACAGATACGCAGTATTTT,CASSLAASGGTDTQYF,NA,TRBV5-1,TRBJ2-3,TRBD2
TGTGCCAGCAGTGACGGGGGTGGCACCTTC,CASSDGGGTF,NA,TRBV2,TRBJ1-2,NA
TGTGCCAGCAGGACAGACAGATTAGCCAAAAACATTCAGTACTTC,CASRTDRLAKNIQYF,NA,TRBV6-1,TRBJ2-4,NA
TGTGCCAGTAGTAGAGGTGGGGGCGCGCTGAATGGCTACACCTTC,CASSRGGGALNGYTF,NA,TRBV19,TRBJ1-2,NA
TGTGCCAGCAGCCGAAGTACAGGGGGGGAAGAGACCCAGTACTTC,CASSRSTGGEETQYF,few,TRBV5-4,TRBJ2-5,NA
TGTGCCAGCAGCTTAGGGGGCGGATTCTACGAGCAGTACTTC,CASSLGGGFYEQYF,NA,TRBV27,TRBJ2-7,TRBD1
TGTGCCAGCAGCCCGAATACAGGGGACTATGGCTACACCTTC,CASSPNTGDYGYTF,NA,TRBV5-4,TRBJ1-2,TRBD1
TGTGCCAGCACCGCGGACAGGCAGACCCAGTACTTC,CASTADRQTQYF,NA,TRBV2,TRBJ2-5,TRBD1
TGTGTCACAGGGGGATCCTCCTATAATTCACCCCTCCACTTT,CVTGGSSYNSPLHF,NA,TRBV2,TRBJ1-6,TRBD1
TGTGCCAGCAGGGAGACAGGGACAGATACGCAGTATTTT,CASRETGTDTQYF,NA,TRBV6-6,TRBJ2-3,TRBD1
TGCAGCGTTGAGGGGGCGTCCGGGGAGACCCAGTACTTC,CSVEGASGETQYF,NA,TRBV29-1,TRBJ2-5,NA